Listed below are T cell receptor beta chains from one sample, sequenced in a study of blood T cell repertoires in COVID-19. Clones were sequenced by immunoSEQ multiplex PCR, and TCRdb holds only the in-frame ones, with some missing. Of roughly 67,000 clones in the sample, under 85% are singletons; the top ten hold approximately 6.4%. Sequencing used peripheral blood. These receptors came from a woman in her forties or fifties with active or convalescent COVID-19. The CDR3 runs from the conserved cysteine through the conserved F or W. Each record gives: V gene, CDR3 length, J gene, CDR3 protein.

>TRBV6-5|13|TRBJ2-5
CASRGDSKETQYF
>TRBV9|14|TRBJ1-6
CASSPQQGLAPLHF
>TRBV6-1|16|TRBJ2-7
CASSEVGLADSYEQYF
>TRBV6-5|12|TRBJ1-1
CASSRTGNEAFF
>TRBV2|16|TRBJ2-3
CASKQLAGGPTDTQYF
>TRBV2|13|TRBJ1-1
CASRTGGSTEAFF
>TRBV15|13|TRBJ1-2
CATSISQGLGYTF
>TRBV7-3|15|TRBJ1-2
CASSLSRDSLYGYTF
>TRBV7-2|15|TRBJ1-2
CASSPRTGSIYGYTF
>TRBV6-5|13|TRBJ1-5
CASSYSAGSGKHF
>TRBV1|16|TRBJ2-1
CTSSQARPSGYNEQFF
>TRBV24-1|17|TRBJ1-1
CATSDAALAGPNTEAFF
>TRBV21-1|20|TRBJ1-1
CASSTAGTGYGLDMNTEAFF
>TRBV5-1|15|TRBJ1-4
CASRPTGTTNEKLFF
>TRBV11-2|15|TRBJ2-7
CASSLVFRLSYEQYF
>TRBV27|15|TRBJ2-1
CASRHWGGSLGEQFF
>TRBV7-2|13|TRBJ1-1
CASSVKGASEAFF
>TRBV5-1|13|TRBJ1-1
CASSEAAGTEAFF
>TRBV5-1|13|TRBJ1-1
CASSSTGSPEAFF
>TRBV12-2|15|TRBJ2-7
CASRSHSGRLYEQYF
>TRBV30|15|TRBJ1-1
CAWSIGTGGSTEAFF
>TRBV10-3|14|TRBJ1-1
CAISARQEGTEAFF
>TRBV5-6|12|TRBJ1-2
CASSLDSYGYTF
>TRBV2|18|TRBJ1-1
CASSEGGRGTGGTAEAFF
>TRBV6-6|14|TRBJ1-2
CASTPTGGSYGYTF
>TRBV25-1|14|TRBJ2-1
CASSVSGDYNEQFF
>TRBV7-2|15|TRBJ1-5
CASSLRPGGNQPQHF
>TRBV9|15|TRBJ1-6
CASSVGWQGNSPLHF
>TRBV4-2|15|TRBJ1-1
CASSPQGTGDQIAFF
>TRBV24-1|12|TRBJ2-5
CATSDHRETQYF
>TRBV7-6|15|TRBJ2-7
CASSLAAGGSYEQYF
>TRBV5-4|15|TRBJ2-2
CASSPGQVPTGELFF
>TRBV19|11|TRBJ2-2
CASWGAGELFF
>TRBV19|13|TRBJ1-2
CASSIVPDYGYTF
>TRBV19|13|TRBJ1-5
CASSHTRNQPQHF
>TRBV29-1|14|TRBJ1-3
CSVEDGGGRNTIYF
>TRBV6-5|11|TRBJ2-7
CASRLTRGKYF
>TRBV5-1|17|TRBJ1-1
CASSKTLTGGSRTEAFF
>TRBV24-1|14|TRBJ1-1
CATSDGGAGTEAFF